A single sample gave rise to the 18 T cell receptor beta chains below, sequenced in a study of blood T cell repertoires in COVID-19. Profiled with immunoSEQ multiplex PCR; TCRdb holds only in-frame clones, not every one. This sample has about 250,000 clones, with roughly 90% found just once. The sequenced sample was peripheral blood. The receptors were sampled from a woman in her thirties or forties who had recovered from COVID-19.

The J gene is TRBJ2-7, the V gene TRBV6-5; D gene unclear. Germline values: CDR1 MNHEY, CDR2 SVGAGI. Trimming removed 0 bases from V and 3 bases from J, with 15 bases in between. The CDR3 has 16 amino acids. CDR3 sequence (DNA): TGTGCCAGCAGTTACTCCTCCGCCAGTTCTCACTACGAGCAGTACTTC. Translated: CASSYSSASSHYEQYF.

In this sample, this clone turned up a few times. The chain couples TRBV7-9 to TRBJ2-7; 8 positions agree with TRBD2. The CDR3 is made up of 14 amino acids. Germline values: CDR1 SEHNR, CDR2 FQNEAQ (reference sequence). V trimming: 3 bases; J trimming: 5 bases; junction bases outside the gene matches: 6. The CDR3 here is CASSLLAGHDEQYF. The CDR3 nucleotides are TGTGCCAGCAGCTTGCTAGCGGGCCACGACGAGCAGTACTTC.

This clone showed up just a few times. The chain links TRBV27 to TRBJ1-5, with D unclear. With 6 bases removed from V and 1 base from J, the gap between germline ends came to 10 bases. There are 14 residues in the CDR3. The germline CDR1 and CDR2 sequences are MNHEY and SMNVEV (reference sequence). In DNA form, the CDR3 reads TGTGCCAGCAGGCGTTATGAAAGCAATCAGCCCCAGCATTTT. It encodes CASRRYESNQPQHF.

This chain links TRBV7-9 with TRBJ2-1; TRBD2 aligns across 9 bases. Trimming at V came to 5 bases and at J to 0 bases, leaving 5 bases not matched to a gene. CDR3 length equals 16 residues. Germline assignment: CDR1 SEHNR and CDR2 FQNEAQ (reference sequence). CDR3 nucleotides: TGTGCCAGCAGCGCGACTAGCGGCAGCTCCTACAATGAGCAGTTCTTC. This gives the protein CASSATSGSSYNEQFF.

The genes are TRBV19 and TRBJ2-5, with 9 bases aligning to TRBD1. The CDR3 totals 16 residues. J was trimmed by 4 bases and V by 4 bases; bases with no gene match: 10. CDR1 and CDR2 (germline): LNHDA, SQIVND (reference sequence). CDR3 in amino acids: CASSTTGTGFGETQYF. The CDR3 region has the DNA TGTGCCAGTAGTACAACCGGGACAGGGTTTGGAGAGACCCAGTACTTC.

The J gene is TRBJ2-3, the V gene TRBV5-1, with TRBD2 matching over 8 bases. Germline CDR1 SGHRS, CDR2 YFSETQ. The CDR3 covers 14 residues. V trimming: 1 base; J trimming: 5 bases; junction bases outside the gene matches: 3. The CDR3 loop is CASSLFLAGDTQYF. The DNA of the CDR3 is TGCGCCAGCAGCTTGTTTCTAGCGGGAGATACGCAGTATTTT. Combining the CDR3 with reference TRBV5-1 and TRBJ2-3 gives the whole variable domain KAGVTQTPRYLIKTRGQQVTLSCSPISGHRSVSWYQQTPGQGLQFLFEYFSETQRNKGNFPGRFSGRQFSNSRSEMNVSTLELGDSALYLCASSLFLAGDTQYFGPGTRLTVL.

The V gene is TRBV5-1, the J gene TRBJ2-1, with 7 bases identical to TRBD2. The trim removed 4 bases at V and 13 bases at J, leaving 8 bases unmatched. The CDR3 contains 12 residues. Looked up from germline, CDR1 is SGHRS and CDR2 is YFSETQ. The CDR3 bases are TGCGCCAGCAGCCAAGGACTAGTGAACCAGTTCTTC. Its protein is CASSQGLVNQFF.

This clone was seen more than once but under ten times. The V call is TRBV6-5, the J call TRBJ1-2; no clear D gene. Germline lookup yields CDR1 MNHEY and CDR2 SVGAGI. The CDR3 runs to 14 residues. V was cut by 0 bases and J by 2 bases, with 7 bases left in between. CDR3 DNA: TGTGCCAGCAGTTACTCGCCCAGAAACTATGGCTACACCTTC. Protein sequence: CASSYSPRNYGYTF.

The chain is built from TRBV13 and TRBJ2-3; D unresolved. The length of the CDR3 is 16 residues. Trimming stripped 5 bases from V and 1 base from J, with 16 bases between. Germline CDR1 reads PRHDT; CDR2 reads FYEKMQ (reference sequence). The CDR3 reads CASSTSTVRGTDTQYF. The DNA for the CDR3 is TGTGCCAGCAGCACCTCTACGGTCCGTGGCACAGATACGCAGTATTTT.

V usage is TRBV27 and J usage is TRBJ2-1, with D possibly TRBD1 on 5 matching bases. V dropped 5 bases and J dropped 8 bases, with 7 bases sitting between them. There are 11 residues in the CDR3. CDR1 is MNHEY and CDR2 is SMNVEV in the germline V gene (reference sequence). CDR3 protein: CASSGHHEQFF. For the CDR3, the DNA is TGTGCCAGCAGTGGACATCATGAGCAGTTCTTC.

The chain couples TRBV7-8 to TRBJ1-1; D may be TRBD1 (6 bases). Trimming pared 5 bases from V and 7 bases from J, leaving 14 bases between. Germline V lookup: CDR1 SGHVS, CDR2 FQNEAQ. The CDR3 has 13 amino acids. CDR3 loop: CASSLRQAGEAFF. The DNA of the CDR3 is TGTGCCAGCAGCCTTAGACAGGCTGGTGAAGCTTTCTTT.

This CDR3 reads CASSPHIAGAPFSEQFF. In DNA, the CDR3 is TGCGCCAGCAGCCCCCACATAGCGGGAGCACCATTCAGTGAGCAGTTCTTC. This sequence joins TRBV4-1 and TRBJ2-1, with TRBD2 matching over 9 bases. The CDR3 loop spans 17 amino acids. The germline V gene encodes CDR1 MGHRA and CDR2 YSYEKL. The V and J ends lost 4 bases and 9 bases, in that order; junction bases with no gene match: 16.

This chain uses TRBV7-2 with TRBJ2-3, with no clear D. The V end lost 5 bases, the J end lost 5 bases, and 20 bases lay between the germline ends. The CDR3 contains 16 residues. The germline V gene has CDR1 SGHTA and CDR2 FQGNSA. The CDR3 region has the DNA TGTGCCAGCAGCCTGAGTACAGAACCCCGACGAGATACGCAGTATTTT. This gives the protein CASSLSTEPRRDTQYF.

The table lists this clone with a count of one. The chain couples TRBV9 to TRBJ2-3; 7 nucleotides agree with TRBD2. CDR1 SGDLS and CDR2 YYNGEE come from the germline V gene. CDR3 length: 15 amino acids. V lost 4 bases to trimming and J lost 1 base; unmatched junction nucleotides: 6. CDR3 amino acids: CASSPGLVGTDTQYF. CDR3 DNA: TGTGCCAGCAGCCCCGGACTAGTAGGCACAGATACGCAGTATTTT. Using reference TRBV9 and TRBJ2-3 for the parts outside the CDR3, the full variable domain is DSGVTQTPKHLITATGQRVTLRCSPRSGDLSVYWYQQSLDQGLQFLIQYYNGEERAKGNILERFSAQQFPDLHSELNLSSLELGDSALYFCASSPGLVGTDTQYFGPGTRLTVL.

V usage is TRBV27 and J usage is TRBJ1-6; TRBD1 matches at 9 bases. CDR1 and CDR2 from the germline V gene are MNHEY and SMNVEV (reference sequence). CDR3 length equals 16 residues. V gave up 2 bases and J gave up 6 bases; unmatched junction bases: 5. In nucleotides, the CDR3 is TGTGCCAGCAGTTTAAAGGGACAGGGAGTTAATTCACCCCTCCACTTT. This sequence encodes CASSLKGQGVNSPLHF.

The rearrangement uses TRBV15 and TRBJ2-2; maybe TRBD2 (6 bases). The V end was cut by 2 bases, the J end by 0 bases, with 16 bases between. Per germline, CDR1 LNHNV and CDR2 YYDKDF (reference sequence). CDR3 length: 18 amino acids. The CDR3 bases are TGTGCCACCAGCAGACCCCCGGGACTCATCGCGAACACCGGGGAGCTGTTTTTT. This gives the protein CATSRPPGLIANTGELFF. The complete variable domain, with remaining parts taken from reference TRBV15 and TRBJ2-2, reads DAMVIQNPRYQVTQFGKPVTLSCSQTLNHNVMYWYQQKSSQAPKLLFHYYDKDFNNEADTPDNFQSRRPNTSFCFLDIRSPGLGDTAMYLCATSRPPGLIANTGELFFGEGSRLTVL.

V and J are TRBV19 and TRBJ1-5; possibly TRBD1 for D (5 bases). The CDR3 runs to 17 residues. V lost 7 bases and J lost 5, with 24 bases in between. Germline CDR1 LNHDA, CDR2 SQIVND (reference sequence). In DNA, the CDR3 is TGTGCCAGTACCAAAGGGGTGAGGTTGGCCGGAGATCAGCCCCAGCATTTT. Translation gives CASTKGVRLAGDQPQHF. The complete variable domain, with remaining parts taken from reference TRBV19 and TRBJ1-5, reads DGGITQSPKYLFRKEGQNVTLSCEQNLNHDAMYWYRQDPGQGLRLIYYSQIVNDFQKGDIAEGYSVSREKKESFPLTVTSAQKNPTAFYLCASTKGVRLAGDQPQHFGDGTRLSIL.

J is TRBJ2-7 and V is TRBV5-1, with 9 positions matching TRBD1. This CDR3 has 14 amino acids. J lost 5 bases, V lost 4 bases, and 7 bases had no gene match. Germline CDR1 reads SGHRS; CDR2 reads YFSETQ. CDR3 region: CASSQPGTGNEQYF. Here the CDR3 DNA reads TGCGCCAGCAGCCAACCCGGGACAGGGAACGAGCAGTACTTC. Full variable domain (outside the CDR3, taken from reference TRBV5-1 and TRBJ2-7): KAGVTQTPRYLIKTRGQQVTLSCSPISGHRSVSWYQQTPGQGLQFLFEYFSETQRNKGNFPGRFSGRQFSNSRSEMNVSTLELGDSALYLCASSQPGTGNEQYFGPGTRLTVT.